This passage covers 21 T cell receptor beta chains from one sample sequenced in a study of blood T cells in healthy people across ages. Primers used in a second PCR of roughly 7 to 11 cycles were a sample-barcoded 5' primer and a J-beta primer mix. TCRdb re-derived calls from the 5' RACE reads in MiXCR, one entry per CDR3 protein. The sample holds 1.5 million to 2 million distinct CDR3 sequences; around 50% are singletons and the top ten take approximately 2.1%. Specimen: blood. Receptor source: a woman aged 35 to 49 in good health.

This clonotype was recorded only once. J is TRBJ2-7 and V is TRBV7-8; D ambiguous. V dropped 5 bases and J dropped 3 bases, with 11 bases sitting between them. CDR1 and CDR2 (germline): SGHVS, FQNEAQ. CDR3 length: 13 residues. CDR3 DNA: TGTGCCAGCAGCCCGGCAGTTTTCTACGAGCAGTACTTC. Amino acids: CASSPAVFYEQYF.

This clonotype has more than one count but fewer than ten. The chain links TRBV6-5 to TRBJ2-7, with D unresolved. CDR1 and CDR2 from the germline V gene are MNHEY and SVGAGI. V lost 0 bases to trimming and J lost 0 bases, with 6 bases between them. This CDR3 comprises 14 residues. CDR3 loop: CASSYSIGSYEQYF. CDR3 DNA sequence: TGTGCCAGCAGTTACTCCATTGGCTCCTACGAGCAGTACTTC.

V gene TRBV29-1 combines with J gene TRBJ1-4; 7 bases align to TRBD1. Germline values: CDR1 SQVTM, CDR2 ANQGSEA. This CDR3 spans 14 amino acids. Germline trimming cut 5 bases from V and 0 bases from J; bases unmatched to any gene: 3. The CDR3 DNA follows: TGCAGCGTTTGGGACAGTTCAACTAATGAAAAACTGTTTTTT. It codes for CSVWDSSTNEKLFF.

This clonotype was counted at least ten times. The chain carries TRBV29-1 and TRBJ2-4, with D unclear. V shed 3 bases and J shed 8 bases, with 5 bases lying between them. This CDR3 has 10 residues. Germline V gene lookup returns CDR1 SQVTM and CDR2 ANQGSEA. CDR3 region: CSVERDIQYF. The CDR3 nucleotides read TGCAGCGTTGAGCGCGACATTCAGTACTTC.

The V call is TRBV20-1, the J call TRBJ1-2, with 8 bases matching TRBD1. V dropped 2 bases and J dropped 0; count of bases not matched to a gene: 5. The germline V gene has CDR1 DFQATT and CDR2 SNEGSKA (reference sequence). This CDR3 region has 15 residues. For the CDR3, the DNA is TGCAGTGCTAGAAGAGGACAGGGATCTAACTATGGCTACACCTTC. It is translated as CSARRGQGSNYGYTF.

The rearrangement uses TRBV25-1 and TRBJ2-3, with D possibly TRBD2 on 5 matching bases. The V gene's germline CDR1 is MGHDK and CDR2 SYGVNS. Trimming stripped 5 bases from V and 6 bases from J, with 18 bases between. The CDR3 contains 15 residues. The DNA of the CDR3 is TGTGCCAGCAGTTGGCCGGGCCCCCGAGGGGATACGCAGTATTTT. This sequence encodes CASSWPGPRGDTQYF.

This clonotype occurred a few times. The genes are TRBV20-1 and TRBJ1-5; D possibly corresponds to TRBD1 (6 bases). CDR1 is DFQATT, CDR2 SNEGSKA, per germline (reference sequence). Trimming stripped 3 bases from V and 0 bases from J, with 12 bases between. CDR3 length: 15 amino acids. The CDR3 spells CSASPGTSSNQPQHF. The CDR3 DNA is TGCAGTGCTAGCCCCGGGACATCTAGCAATCAGCCCCAGCATTTT.

This chain uses TRBV6-1 with TRBJ1-5; D is unresolved. Germline V gene sequence: CDR1 MNHNS, CDR2 SASEGT. The V end was cut by 0 bases, the J end by 3 bases, with 9 bases between. This CDR3 is built from 15 residues. CDR3 DNA: TGTGCCAGCAGTGAAGCGCGGCATTTCAATCAGCCCCAGCATTTT. Protein sequence: CASSEARHFNQPQHF.

In this sample, this clonotype turned up once. The chain couples TRBV20-1 to TRBJ1-2; possibly TRBD1 for D (5 bases). V shed 3 bases and J shed 0 bases, with 11 bases lying between them. The germline V gene encodes CDR1 DFQATT and CDR2 SNEGSKA (reference sequence). The CDR3 extends over 14 amino acids. This chain's CDR3 is CSARSQGPNYGYTF. The CDR3 DNA follows: TGCAGTGCTAGGAGCCAGGGACCTAACTATGGCTACACCTTC.

CDR3 DNA: TGCAGCGTAAAGGGAGAAGAGACCCAGTACTTC. It specifies CSVKGEETQYF. The chain joins TRBV29-1 to TRBJ2-5; D is perhaps TRBD2 (5 bases). The CDR3 is made up of 11 amino acids. Trimming cost V 6 bases and J 3 bases, with 8 bases left between them. Germline-derived CDR1 and CDR2 are SQVTM and ANQGSEA.

This clonotype was observed at least ten times. This chain connects TRBV20-1 to TRBJ2-5, with no clear D. Trimming removed 6 bases at V and 0 bases at J, with 5 bases between. The CDR3 length is 11 residues. In germline, CDR1 is DFQATT, CDR2 SNEGSKA (reference sequence). The DNA of the CDR3 is TGCAGTGCCCGACACCAAGAGACCCAGTACTTC. It translates to CSARHQETQYF.

To note about this clonotype: One junction end does not reproduce the germline sequence, and a read error may be involved. This sequence joins TRBV2 and TRBJ2-4, with D uncertain. Germline V gene lookup returns CDR1 SNHLY and CDR2 FYNNEI. The CDR3 consists of 18 residues. The CDR3, as DNA: TGTGCCGGCAGTGAATACCCGGTTGGGTCGCTAGCCAAAAACATTCAGTACTTC. Its protein product is CAGSEYPVGSLAKNIQYF. The entire variable domain, with the rest obtained from reference TRBV2 and TRBJ2-4, is as follows: EPEVTQTPSHQVTQMGQEVILRCVPISNHLYFYWYRQILGQKVEFLVSFYNNEISEKSEIFDDQFSVERPDGSNFTLKIRSTKLEDSAMYFCAGSEYPVGSLAKNIQYFGAGTRLSVL.

J is TRBJ2-1 and V is TRBV7-2; TRBD2 aligns across 7 bases. The junction had 12 bases not matched to a gene; V was cut back by 5 bases and J by 5 bases. The CDR3 contains 16 residues. The V gene's germline CDR1 is SGHTA and CDR2 FQGNSA. CDR3 coding DNA: TGTGCCAGCAGCCCTAACGGGGCTAGCGGAGACAATGAGCAGTTCTTC. Encoded protein: CASSPNGASGDNEQFF.

This clonotype was detected a few times. The chain carries TRBV20-1 and TRBJ2-1; 9 bases match TRBD2. In germline, CDR1 is DFQATT, CDR2 SNEGSKA (reference sequence). With V trimmed by 3 bases and J by 3 bases, 6 bases remained unmatched. This CDR3 has 15 residues. CDR3 sequence: CSASKAGGSYNEQFF. CDR3 nucleotide sequence: TGCAGTGCTAGTAAGGCGGGGGGGAGCTACAATGAGCAGTTCTTC.

This chain uses TRBV4-3 with TRBJ2-1; TRBD1 matches at 10 bases. The CDR3 spans 17 residues. Per the germline V gene, CDR1 is LGHNA and CDR2 is YSLEER. J was trimmed by 8 bases and V by 0 bases; bases with no gene match: 10. The CDR3 coding sequence is TGCGCCAGCAGCCAAGATGTCCGGGACAGGGGAAGGTATGAGCAGTTCTTC. It is translated as CASSQDVRDRGRYEQFF.

The chain has TRBV6-5 and TRBJ2-7; D may match TRBD1 or TRBD2 (5 bases each). V shed 2 bases and J shed 10 bases, with 21 bases lying between them. The CDR3 contains 15 residues. Germline lookup yields CDR1 MNHEY and CDR2 SVGAGI. Written as DNA, the CDR3 is TGTGCCAGCAGTTACCTACATTCAGGGTCCGGGGACCAGTACTTC. Its protein is CASSYLHSGSGDQYF.

The chain couples TRBV7-6 to TRBJ1-6; tentative D call: TRBD1 (6 bases). The CDR3 covers 16 residues. Germline values: CDR1 SGHVS, CDR2 FNYEAQ. With 2 bases removed from V and 8 bases from J, the gap between germline ends came to 16 bases. The CDR3 region has the DNA TGTGCCAGCAGCTTATGGCGCAGGGGTCAAGATTCACCCCTCCACTTT. It translates to CASSLWRRGQDSPLHF.

This clonotype was seen a few times. The V and J genes are TRBV4-1 and TRBJ2-5, with D unresolved. This CDR3 region has 12 residues. Trimming shortened V by 0 bases and J by 7 bases, and 6 bases separated the two germline ends. CDR1 is MGHRA and CDR2 is YSYEKL in the germline V gene. CDR3 coding DNA: TGCGCCAGCAGCCAAGATGGGCGGACCCAGTACTTC. Translating gives CASSQDGRTQYF.

This clonotype was seen a handful of times. The V gene is TRBV18, the J gene TRBJ2-1; TRBD2 matches 8 bases. Unmatched junction bases numbered 6, after V lost 5 bases and J lost 3 bases. The germline V gene has CDR1 KGHSH and CDR2 LQKENI. The CDR3 is made up of 15 amino acids. The CDR3 nucleotides read TGTGCCAGCTCAGCAAGCGGGGGAATCTACAATGAGCAGTTCTTC. This codes for CASSASGGIYNEQFF.

The chain employs TRBV25-1 and TRBJ1-2, with D maybe TRBD1 (5 bases). The germline V gene encodes CDR1 MGHDK and CDR2 SYGVNS. V lost 6 bases and J 5 bases, leaving 19 bases between the germline ends. This CDR3 has 15 residues. CDR3 residues: CASRGDGPWIYGYTF. In DNA form, the CDR3 reads TGTGCCAGCAGGGGGGATGGGCCCTGGATATATGGCTACACCTTC.

This clonotype has just one count. The CDR3 reads CATSRGRRGQSGGYSYEQYF. CDR3 bases: TGTGCCACCAGCAGAGGACGGAGGGGACAGTCAGGGGGGTACTCCTACGAGCAGTACTTC. The chain couples TRBV15 to TRBJ2-7; D is possibly TRBD1 (7 bases). CDR1 and CDR2 from the germline V gene are LNHNV and YYDKDF (reference sequence). The CDR3 is 20 amino acids. The V end was cut by 1 base, the J end by 0 bases, with 25 bases between.